This T cell receptor (beta chain) was profiled in a study of T cell responses to AZD1222 COVID-19 vaccine. Concerning this clone itself: Its specificity is unknown.

The CDR3 length is 17 residues. The ends lost 1 base at V and 0 bases at J; junction bases unmatched: 2. From germline, CDR1 is MGHRA and CDR2 YSYEKL. Study-level findings and limits: The donor group comprised mostly white British people and more females; the analysis possibly underestimated clonal diversity. Compared with day 0, the breadth and depth of the Spike-specific TCR repertoire rose significantly after two doses of AZD1222.

TCRdb keeps only in-frame clones here, not all; method: immunoSEQ multiplex PCR. The sample has around 120,000 clones; nearly 90% are singletons. This rearrangement joins TRBV4-1 to TRBJ2-7, with 14 bases that match TRBD2. This TCR derives from an adult who received the AZD1222 COVID-19 vaccine. The material was peripheral blood, obtained 28 days after the second AZD1222 dose. CDR3 coding DNA: TGCGCCAGCAGCCAAGGGACTAGCGGGAGGAGCTCCTACGAGCAGTACTTC. Encoded protein: CASSQGTSGRSSYEQYF.